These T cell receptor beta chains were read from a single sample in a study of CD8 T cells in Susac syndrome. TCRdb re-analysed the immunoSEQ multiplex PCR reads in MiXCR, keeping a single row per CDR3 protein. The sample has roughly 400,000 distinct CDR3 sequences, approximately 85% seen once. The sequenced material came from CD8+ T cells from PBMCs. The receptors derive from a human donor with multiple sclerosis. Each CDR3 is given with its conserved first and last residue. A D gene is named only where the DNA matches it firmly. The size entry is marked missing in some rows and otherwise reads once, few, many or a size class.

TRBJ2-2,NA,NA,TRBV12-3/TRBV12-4,TGTGCCAGCAGTTACCTCAACACCGGGGAGCTGTTTTTT,CASSYLNTGELFF
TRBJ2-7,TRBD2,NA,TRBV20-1,TGCAGTGCTTTAACTAGCGGGAGCCCCTACGAGCAGTACTTC,CSALTSGSPYEQYF
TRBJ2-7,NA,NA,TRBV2,TGTGCCAGCAGAGGACAGTGGGAGCCCACCTACGAGCAGTACTTC,CASRGQWEPTYEQYF
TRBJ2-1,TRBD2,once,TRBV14,TGTGCCAGCAGCCCCGGGGTGATAGCGGGACTCAATGAGCAGTTCTTC,CASSPGVIAGLNEQFF
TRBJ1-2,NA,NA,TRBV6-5,TGTGCCAGCACCGTACTAGGGGCCTCTAACTATGGCTACACCTTC,CASTVLGASNYGYTF
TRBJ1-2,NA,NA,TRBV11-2,TGTGCCAGCAGCTTCGAGGACGGCTACACCTTC,CASSFEDGYTF
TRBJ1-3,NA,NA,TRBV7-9,TGTGCCAGCAGCTCTCCTACCTCTGGGGAGGTTAACACCATATATTTT,CASSSPTSGEVNTIYF
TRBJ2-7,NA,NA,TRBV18,TGTGCCAGCTCACCACCGGGCAGGGGTGACGAGCAGTACTTC,CASSPPGRGDEQYF
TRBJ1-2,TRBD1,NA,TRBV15,TGTGCCACCAGCAGAGATCTCGGCCAGGGGGGTGGCTACACCTTC,CATSRDLGQGGGYTF
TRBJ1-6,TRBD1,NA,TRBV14,TGTGCCAGCAGCCAAGATCACGGACAGGGGGTGAATTCACCCCTCCACTTT,CASSQDHGQGVNSPLHF
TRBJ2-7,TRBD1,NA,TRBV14,TGTGCCAGCAGCCGACAGGGGGCCTACGAGCAGTACTTC,CASSRQGAYEQYF
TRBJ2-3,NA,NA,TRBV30,TGTGCCTGGAGCGAAGCGGGTGGTGATACGCAGTATTTT,CAWSEAGGDTQYF
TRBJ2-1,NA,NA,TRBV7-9,TGTGCCAGCAGCTTGGGTGCCGCCTACAATGAGCAGTTCTTC,CASSLGAAYNEQFF
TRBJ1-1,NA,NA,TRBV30,TGTGCCTGGAGTGTCCCTAGAAGGTCCACTGAAGCTTTCTTT,CAWSVPRRSTEAFF
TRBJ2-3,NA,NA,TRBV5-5,TGTGCCAGCAGCTTGGAAGACCTCTACCCCACAGATACGCAGTATTTT,CASSLEDLYPTDTQYF
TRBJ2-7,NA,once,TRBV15,TGTGCCACCAGCACACCTCCGGGTTCGCACTACGAGCAGTACTTC,CATSTPPGSHYEQYF
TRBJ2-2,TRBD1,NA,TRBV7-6,TGTGCCAGCAGCTTATTCCGGGACAGGGTCGATTGGGACGCCGGGGAGCTGTTTTTT,CASSLFRDRVDWDAGELFF
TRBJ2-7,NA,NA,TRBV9,TGTGCCAGCAGCGTAGATCCGGGGGCTTACTACGAGCAGTACTTC,CASSVDPGAYYEQYF
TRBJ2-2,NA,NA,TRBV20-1,TGCAGTGCTACCCCCAAGGGACGGAGGAACACCGGGGAGCTGTTTTTT,CSATPKGRRNTGELFF
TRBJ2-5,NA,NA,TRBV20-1,TGCAGTGCGGTAGCGGAAAATAAAGAGACCCAGTACTTC,CSAVAENKETQYF
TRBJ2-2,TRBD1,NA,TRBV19,TGTGCCAGTAGTTCCGGGACAGGGATCGACACCGGGGAGCTGTTTTTT,CASSSGTGIDTGELFF
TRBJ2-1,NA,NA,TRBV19,TGTGCCAGTAGTATAGGAGCAGGAGATTCCTACAATGAGCAGTTCTTC,CASSIGAGDSYNEQFF
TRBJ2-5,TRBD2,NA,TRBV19,TGTGCCAGTGGAACCACTAGCGGGAGGCCCCAAGAGACCCAGTACTTC,CASGTTSGRPQETQYF
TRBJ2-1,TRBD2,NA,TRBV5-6,TGTGCCAGCAGCAACCCCAGCGGGAGCCCCTACAATGAGCAGTTCTTC,CASSNPSGSPYNEQFF
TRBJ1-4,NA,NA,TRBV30,TGTGCCTGGAGTGTAACGGGGGATGAAAAACTGTTTTTT,CAWSVTGDEKLFF
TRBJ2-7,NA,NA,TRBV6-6,TGTGCCAGCAGTACCCTTTCGGGAGATAGCGACGAGCAGTACTTC,CASSTLSGDSDEQYF
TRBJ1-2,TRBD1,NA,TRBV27,TGTGCCAGCAGTTTAACCCGACAGGGGGCCCGAACGGGCTACACCTTC,CASSLTRQGARTGYTF
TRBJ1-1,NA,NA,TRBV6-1,TGTGCCAGCAACCGAGGGACACTGAACACTGAAGCTTTCTTT,CASNRGTLNTEAFF
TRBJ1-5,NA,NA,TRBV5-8,TGTGCCAGCAGCTTACATACAGACAATCAGCCCCAGCATTTT,CASSLHTDNQPQHF
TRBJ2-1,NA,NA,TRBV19,TGTGCCAGTAGTAGTACAGAATACAATGAGCAGTTCTTC,CASSSTEYNEQFF
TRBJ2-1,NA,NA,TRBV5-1,TGCGCCAGCAAGACGGACATCCATGAGCAGTTCTTC,CASKTDIHEQFF
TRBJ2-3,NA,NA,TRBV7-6,TGTGCCAGCAGCTTACCGGGGGGCACAGATACGCAGTATTTT,CASSLPGGTDTQYF
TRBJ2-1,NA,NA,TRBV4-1,TGCGCCAGCAGGGACCGCAGGGTCTCCTACAATGAGCAGTTCTTC,CASRDRRVSYNEQFF
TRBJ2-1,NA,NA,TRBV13,TGTGCCAGCAGCACGACGGATAGCTCCTACAATGAGCAGTTCTTC,CASSTTDSSYNEQFF
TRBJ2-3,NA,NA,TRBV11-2,TGTGCCAGCAGCTTAGATAAGTTCGGCCCTAGCACAGATACGCAGTATTTT,CASSLDKFGPSTDTQYF
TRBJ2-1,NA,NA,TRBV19,TGTGCCAGTAGTATACGGGGTGCCTACAATGAGCAGTTCTTC,CASSIRGAYNEQFF
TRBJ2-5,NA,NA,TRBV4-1,TGCGCCAGCAGCCAAGATAGCGAGGCACTTGGTGCCGGAGAGACCCAGTACTTC,CASSQDSEALGAGETQYF
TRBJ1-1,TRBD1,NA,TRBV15,TGTGCCACCAGCAGTGGGGACACAGGGGCTGAAGCTTTCTTT,CATSSGDTGAEAFF
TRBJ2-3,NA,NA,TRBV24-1,TGTGCCACCAGTGAAGGGACAAGTCCTCTGATAGATACGCAGTATTTT,CATSEGTSPLIDTQYF
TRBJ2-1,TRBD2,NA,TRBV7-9,TGTGCCAGCAGTACCGGGACTAGCGGGGGCTCCTACAATGAGCAGTTCTTC,CASSTGTSGGSYNEQFF
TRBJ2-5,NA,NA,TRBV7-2,TGTGCCAGCAGCTTAGGAATAGGACAGATGAGGAAGGAAACCCAGTACTTC,CASSLGIGQMRKETQYF
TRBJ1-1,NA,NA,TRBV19,TGTGCCAGTACTCTGGAGGCCGATCGGAACACTGAAGCTTTCTTT,CASTLEADRNTEAFF
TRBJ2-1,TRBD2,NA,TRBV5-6,TGTGCCAGCAGCTGGAGGGAGGGTCTGAGCTCCTACAATGAGCAGTTCTTC,CASSWREGLSSYNEQFF
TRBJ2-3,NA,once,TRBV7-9,TGTGCCAGCAGCTTAGACGACGGCTACACAGATACGCAGTATTTT,CASSLDDGYTDTQYF
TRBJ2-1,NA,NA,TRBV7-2,TGTGCCAGCAGCCCGAGCGGCGGCAGGGTCGATGAGCAGTTCTTC,CASSPSGGRVDEQFF
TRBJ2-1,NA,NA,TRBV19,TGTGCCAGTAGTCGGGACTCCTACAATGAGCAGTTCTTC,CASSRDSYNEQFF
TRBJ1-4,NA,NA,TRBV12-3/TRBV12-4,TGTGCCAGCAGTTGGGGGGAAAAACTGTTTTTT,CASSWGEKLFF
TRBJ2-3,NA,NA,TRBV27,TGTGCCAGCAGTTTTTTGGATACGCAGTATTTT,CASSFLDTQYF
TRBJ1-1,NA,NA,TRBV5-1,TGCGCCAGCAGCTTGGGTAAGGACACTGAAGCTTTCTTT,CASSLGKDTEAFF
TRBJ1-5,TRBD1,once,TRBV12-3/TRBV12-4,TGTGCCAGCAGTTTCGACAGGGACCTCAATCAGCCCCAGCATTTT,CASSFDRDLNQPQHF
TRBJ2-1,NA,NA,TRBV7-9,TGTGCCAGCAGCCGCCCCTCTGAGGCCTACAATGAGCAGTTCTTC,CASSRPSEAYNEQFF
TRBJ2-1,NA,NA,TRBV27,TGTGCCAGCAGTTTGCTCGGGACCAAAACCAATGAGCAGTTCTTC,CASSLLGTKTNEQFF
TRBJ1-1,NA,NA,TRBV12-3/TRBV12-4,TGTGCCAGCAGTCTCCTAGCCCCGTCCGGAAGCGTCTTT,CASSLLAPSGSVF
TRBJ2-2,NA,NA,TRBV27,TGTGCCAGCAGTTTATTCCCGAACACCGGGGAGCTGTTTTTT,CASSLFPNTGELFF
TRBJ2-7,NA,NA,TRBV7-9,TGTGCCAGCAGCTTAGTTACAGGGTCGGGCGAGCAGTACTTC,CASSLVTGSGEQYF